Listed here are 29 T cell receptor beta chains from one sample, sequenced in a study of a mutant IDH1 vaccine in newly diagnosed glioma. Time point here: week 23, last vaccination. All doses held 300 ug of mutant IDH1 20-mer peptide, with topical imiquimod. The repertoire was sequenced with immunoSEQ multiplex PCR; TCRdb's copy has only in-frame clones and lacks some. There are tens of thousands of clones in the sample; around 80% occur only once, and approximately 8% lies in the top ten. Their cognate antigens are unknown. The sample consisted of PBMCs, taken from a glioma patient whose treatment included an IDH1 peptide vaccine. These receptors were taken from a woman between 18 and 29 years old with glioma.

The V and J genes are TRBV7-9 and TRBJ1-4; 8 bases are shared with TRBD1. The CDR3 totals 15 residues. Germline lookup yields CDR1 SEHNR and CDR2 FQNEAQ (reference sequence). After removal of 6 bases from V and 1 base from J, the junction contained 4 bases not matched to a gene. CDR3 DNA: TGTGCCAGCAGTCCCACAGGGGGAACTAATGAAAAACTGTTTTTT. This translates into CASSPTGGTNEKLFF.

This clone was detected once. The chain recombines TRBV20-1 with TRBJ1-2; D may be TRBD1 (6 bases). Germline V gives CDR1 DFQATT, CDR2 SNEGSKA (reference sequence). The germline V and J ends were trimmed by 8 bases and 8 bases, with 12 bases remaining between them. There are 10 residues in the CDR3. CDR3 residues: CSLRGGGYTF. The CDR3 DNA sequence: TGCAGTCTCAGGGGTGGCGGCTACACCTTC.

This clone has only a few counts. This chain uses TRBV19 with TRBJ1-1; no clear D. The germline CDR1 and CDR2 sequences are LNHDA and SQIVND (reference sequence). The CDR3 totals 14 residues. Trimming removed 8 bases from V and 2 bases from J, with 15 bases in between. CDR3 nucleotides: TGTGCCAGTTCATCATCGGGTGCTAACACTGAAGCTTTCTTT. It specifies CASSSSGANTEAFF.

This clone showed up just a few times. The genes are TRBV11-2 and TRBJ1-6; D may be TRBD1 (5 bases). Germline loops: CDR1 SGHAT, CDR2 FQNNGV. V lost 1 base, J lost 6 bases, and 7 bases lay in between. The CDR3 spans 14 residues. CDR3 nucleotides: TGTGCCAGCAGCTTAGGACAGCTTAATTCACCCCTCCACTTT. Its protein is CASSLGQLNSPLHF.

The chain links TRBV20-1 to TRBJ2-7, with D hard to call. This CDR3 has 11 amino acids. The V end was cut by 2 bases, the J end by 6 bases, with 8 bases between. Looked up from germline, CDR1 is DFQATT and CDR2 is SNEGSKA (reference sequence). The CDR3 nucleotides are TGCAGTGCTAGAAGGGTCCTCGAGCAGTACTTC. Residues: CSARRVLEQYF.

The V gene is TRBV7-9, the J gene TRBJ1-4; unclear D gene. Per the germline V gene, CDR1 is SEHNR and CDR2 is FQNEAQ (reference sequence). This CDR3 comprises 14 residues. Trimming pared 10 bases from V and 6 bases from J, leaving 18 bases between. CDR3 nucleotide sequence: TGTGCCATCATTCGCCCCTTACGTGATGAAAAACTGTTTTTT. Its protein product is CAIIRPLRDEKLFF.

The rearrangement joins TRBV11-2 to TRBJ2-1; no clear D gene. CDR1 and CDR2 from the germline V gene are SGHAT and FQNNGV. V was trimmed by 5 bases and J by 5 bases, leaving 4 bases between them. The CDR3 is 11 amino acids. CDR3 sequence: CASSPDNEQFF. The CDR3 DNA reads as TGTGCCAGCAGCCCCGACAATGAGCAGTTCTTC.

The chain has TRBV7-9 and TRBJ1-2; 8 bases agree with TRBD1. Trimming cost V 5 bases and J 2 bases; bases outside gene matches: 4. The length of the CDR3 is 14 residues. The germline gives CDR1 SEHNR, CDR2 FQNEAQ (reference sequence). CDR3 residues: CASSARGRNYGYTF. In DNA, the CDR3 is TGTGCCAGCAGCGCCAGGGGGCGCAACTATGGCTACACCTTC.

The chain is built from TRBV6-1 and TRBJ1-2; the match to TRBD1 covers 7 bases. The CDR3 has 14 residues. Germline V gene data show CDR1 as MNHNS and CDR2 as SASEGT. The V segment lost 8 bases and the J segment 8 bases; nucleotides outside the gene matches: 14. CDR3 sequence (DNA): TGTGCCAGCCACAGGGGAGCCGCTTCTAAAGGCTACACCTTC. Its protein is CASHRGAASKGYTF.

The rearrangement links TRBV9 to TRBJ1-2, with 10 positions matching TRBD1. This CDR3 region has 16 residues. The trim removed 3 bases at V and 6 bases at J, leaving 11 bases unmatched. Germline lookup yields CDR1 SGDLS and CDR2 YYNGEE. The CDR3 spells CASSGQGAEFGHGYTF. DNA for the CDR3: TGTGCCAGCAGCGGACAGGGGGCGGAATTTGGTCATGGCTACACCTTC.

This clone has just one count. The chain couples TRBV19 to TRBJ1-2, with 7 bases that match TRBD1. V gave up 6 bases and J gave up 7 bases; unmatched junction bases: 8. The germline CDR1 and CDR2 sequences are LNHDA and SQIVND (reference sequence). The CDR3 covers 13 residues. CDR3 nucleotides: TGTGCCAGTAGACTCTCAGGGGGACGTGGCTACACCTTC. It encodes CASRLSGGRGYTF. Full variable domain (outside the CDR3, taken from reference TRBV19 and TRBJ1-2): DGGITQSPKYLFRKEGQNVTLSCEQNLNHDAMYWYRQDPGQGLRLIYYSQIVNDFQKGDIAEGYSVSREKKESFPLTVTSAQKNPTAFYLCASRLSGGRGYTFGSGTRLTVV.

The DNA of the CDR3 is TGTGCCAGCAGTGATAACCCACTAGCGGGAGAGGCCGGGGAGCTGTTTTTT. Residues: CASSDNPLAGEAGELFF. The rearrangement joins TRBV25-1 to TRBJ2-2, with 11 bases that match TRBD2. The V segment lost 3 bases and the J segment 6 bases; nucleotides outside the gene matches: 9. The CDR3 runs to 17 residues. Per the germline V gene, CDR1 is MGHDK and CDR2 is SYGVNS.

This chain joins TRBV5-6 and TRBJ1-5; 9 nucleotides agree with TRBD1. This CDR3 region has 14 residues. V lost 4 bases and J lost 4; bases outside the gene matches: 3. CDR1 is SGHDT and CDR2 is YYEEEE in the germline V gene. CDR3 DNA: TGTGCCAGCAGCAAGACAGGGGGAAATCAGCCCCAGCATTTT. Protein product: CASSKTGGNQPQHF.

The gene calls are TRBV6-1 and TRBJ1-1; maybe TRBD1 (5 bases). Germline V gene sequence: CDR1 MNHNS, CDR2 SASEGT. The germline V and J ends were trimmed by 6 bases and 4 bases, with 15 bases remaining between them. The CDR3 consists of 14 residues. The CDR3 nucleotides read TGTGCCAGCAGGGGGACGGACGCGGGCACTGAAGCTTTCTTT. Translating it yields CASRGTDAGTEAFF.

In DNA form, the CDR3 reads TGTGCCAGCAGCATAGGGACAGGGGAGGTAGAGACCCAGTACTTC. Protein product: CASSIGTGEVETQYF. The rearrangement uses TRBV5-4 and TRBJ2-5, with 10 bases that match TRBD1. This CDR3 is built from 15 residues. J lost 4 bases, V lost 4 bases, and 7 bases had no gene match. CDR1 is SGHNT and CDR2 is YYREEE in the germline V gene (reference sequence). The variable domain in full, with the rest retrieved from reference TRBV5-4 and TRBJ2-5, is ETGVTQSPTHLIKTRGQQVTLRCSSQSGHNTVSWYQQALGQGPQFIFQYYREEENGRGNFPPRFSGLQFPNYSSELNVNALELDDSALYLCASSIGTGEVETQYFGPGTRLLVL.

CDR3 nucleotides: TGTGCCAGCAGGGACGCAGGGGGACAGCCCCAGCATTTT. Protein product: CASRDAGGQPQHF. The rearrangement uses TRBV6-1 and TRBJ1-5; the match to TRBD1 covers 7 bases. The junction had 6 bases not matched to a gene; V was cut back by 6 bases and J by 7 bases. There are 13 residues in the CDR3. Germline V gene data show CDR1 as MNHNS and CDR2 as SASEGT.

The CDR3 here is CASGDRGQETQYF. CDR3 DNA: TGTGCCAGCGGTGACAGGGGCCAAGAGACCCAGTACTTC. The chain is built from TRBV6-5 and TRBJ2-5; 8 bases line up with TRBD1. Germline V CDR1 and CDR2: MNHEY, SVGAGI. This CDR3 comprises 13 residues. V gave up 8 bases and J gave up 1 base; unmatched junction bases: 3.

This chain links TRBV7-8 with TRBJ1-4; 7 bases are a match to TRBD1. This CDR3 has 15 residues. J lost 0 bases, V lost 5 bases, and 3 bases had no gene match. Germline V CDR1 and CDR2: SGHVS, FQNEAQ. The DNA for the CDR3 is TGTGCCAGCAGCGTGGGGACAGCAACTAATGAAAAACTGTTTTTT. Protein: CASSVGTATNEKLFF.

The rearrangement links TRBV19 to TRBJ1-5, with 7 nucleotides matching TRBD1. The CDR3 is 16 residues long. Germline assignment: CDR1 LNHDA and CDR2 SQIVND (reference sequence). Losses at the gene ends were 9 bases for V and 0 bases for J; bases not matched to a gene: 11. The CDR3 DNA reads as TGTGCCAGCGCGGACAGGCCACTACCTAGCAATCAGCCCCAGCATTTT. It specifies CASADRPLPSNQPQHF.

The chain has TRBV27 and TRBJ2-7; 10 bases match TRBD2. Trimming at V came to 5 bases and at J to 3 bases, leaving 10 bases not matched to a gene. This CDR3 comprises 16 residues. Germline V gene data show CDR1 as MNHEY and CDR2 as SMNVEV (reference sequence). This CDR3 is CASSPSYTSGNYEQYF. The DNA for the CDR3 is TGTGCCAGCAGTCCCTCCTACACTAGCGGGAACTACGAGCAGTACTTC.

The chain has TRBV19 and TRBJ2-4, with D perhaps matching TRBD1 (6 bases). CDR1 is LNHDA, CDR2 SQIVND, per germline (reference sequence). The CDR3 extends over 16 amino acids. The ends were cut back, 3 bases at V and 0 bases at J, with 12 bases in the middle. The CDR3 protein is CASSIRDTLAKNIQYF. CDR3 bases: TGTGCCAGTAGTATCCGGGACACCTTAGCCAAAAACATTCAGTACTTC.

J is TRBJ1-1 and V is TRBV19, with D possibly being TRBD1 (5 bases). V lost 8 bases and J lost 1, with 20 bases in between. Germline V gene lookup returns CDR1 LNHDA and CDR2 SQIVND (reference sequence). The CDR3 is 16 residues long. CDR3 amino acids: CASDFGTSYKNTEAFF. In DNA, the CDR3 is TGTGCCAGTGACTTCGGGACCTCCTATAAGAACACTGAAGCTTTCTTT.

This chain uses TRBV18 with TRBJ2-5; 11 bases align to TRBD1. This CDR3 has 15 amino acids. V dropped 3 bases and J dropped 1; count of bases not matched to a gene: 1. Germline CDR1 and CDR2: KGHSH and LQKENI. CDR3 DNA sequence: TGTGCCAGCTCACCGGGGACAGGGGGCCAAGAGACCCAGTACTTC. Its translation is CASSPGTGGQETQYF.

The genes are TRBV28 and TRBJ2-5; 11 bases agree with TRBD2. This CDR3 has 15 residues. V was pared by 6 bases and J by 2 bases, with 5 bases of the junction left unmatched. CDR1 MDHEN and CDR2 SYDVKM come from the germline V gene. The CDR3 DNA sequence: TGTGCCAGCAGGCCCGGGACTAGCGGTCAAGAGACCCAGTACTTC. It translates to CASRPGTSGQETQYF.

The chain's CDR3 is CASSFSGFYQPQHF. In DNA form, the CDR3 reads TGTGCCAGCAGTTTTTCAGGGTTTTATCAGCCCCAGCATTTT. This chain uses TRBV28 with TRBJ1-5; D is perhaps TRBD1 (5 bases). The CDR3 loop spans 14 amino acids. Looked up from germline, CDR1 is MDHEN and CDR2 is SYDVKM. The V end was cut by 3 bases, the J end by 5 bases, with 11 bases between. Full variable domain (outside the CDR3, taken from reference TRBV28 and TRBJ1-5): DVKVTQSSRYLVKRTGEKVFLECVQDMDHENMFWYRQDPGLGLRLIYFSYDVKMKEKGDIPEGYSVSREKKERFSLILESASTNQTSMYLCASSFSGFYQPQHFGDGTRLSIL.

The chain employs TRBV19 and TRBJ2-7; 7 bases map to TRBD1. With V trimmed by 3 bases and J by 3 bases, 8 bases remained unmatched. Germline CDR1 LNHDA, CDR2 SQIVND (reference sequence). The CDR3 loop spans 15 amino acids. The CDR3 nucleotides read TGTGCCAGTAGTATCCGGACAGGATTTTTCTACGAGCAGTACTTC. This sequence encodes CASSIRTGFFYEQYF.

V is TRBV6-1 and J is TRBJ2-7; 7 bases fit TRBD1. The J segment lost 6 bases and the V segment lost 6 bases, leaving 11 bases of the junction unmatched. CDR1 is MNHNS, CDR2 SASEGT, per germline. The CDR3 covers 14 residues. CDR3 sequence reads: CASSTSGTATEQYF. Here the CDR3 DNA reads TGTGCCAGCAGCACCTCCGGGACAGCTACCGAGCAGTACTTC.

The rearrangement links TRBV6-6 to TRBJ1-1; D is unresolved. Trimming took 5 bases from V and 1 from J, leaving 8 bases between them. The CDR3 contains 13 residues. CDR1 and CDR2 (germline): MNHNY, SVGAGI (reference sequence). In DNA form, the CDR3 reads TGTGCCAGCAGTGAGGAGGAGAACACTGAAGCTTTCTTT. Translated, it gives CASSEEENTEAFF.

The chain joins TRBV5-1 to TRBJ1-2; the D gene is possibly TRBD1 (5 bases). Germline V gene lookup returns CDR1 SGHRS and CDR2 YFSETQ. V lost 4 bases and J 3 bases, leaving 10 bases between the germline ends. The length of the CDR3 is 13 residues. Here the CDR3 DNA reads TGCGCCAGCAGCCCGGGGGGAGACTATGGCTACACCTTC. It encodes CASSPGGDYGYTF.